These 18 T cell receptor beta chains share one sample of origin, sequenced in a study of cytomegalovirus exposure and HLA in healthy donors. PCR was performed using 60 Vbeta and 13 Jbeta primers. Sequencing was performed with immunoSEQ multiplex PCR; in TCRdb, only in-frame clones are kept and a portion is missing. The sample records some 130,000 clones, approximately 80% being singletons. Sequenced: PBMCs. These receptors came from a man aged 25-45 years in good health and CMV-seronegative.

The chain carries TRBV5-1 and TRBJ1-2; possibly TRBD1 for D (5 bases). Trimming took 0 bases from V and 4 from J, leaving 10 bases between them. Germline V gene sequence: CDR1 SGHRS, CDR2 YFSETQ. This CDR3 is 14 amino acids long. The CDR3 here is CASSLEGLAYGYTF. The CDR3 DNA reads as TGCGCCAGCAGCTTGGAGGGGTTGGCCTATGGCTACACCTTC.

Only one count was recorded for this clone. The chain couples TRBV19 to TRBJ2-7; TRBD1 aligns across 7 bases. This CDR3 contains 13 residues. CDR1 is LNHDA, CDR2 SQIVND, per germline (reference sequence). The junction had 5 bases not matched to a gene; V was cut back by 6 bases and J by 3 bases. The CDR3 sequence: CASSPGQLYEQYF. CDR3 bases: TGTGCCAGTAGCCCGGGACAGCTCTACGAGCAGTACTTC. Filled out from reference TRBV19 and TRBJ2-7, the complete variable domain reads DGGITQSPKYLFRKEGQNVTLSCEQNLNHDAMYWYRQDPGQGLRLIYYSQIVNDFQKGDIAEGYSVSREKKESFPLTVTSAQKNPTAFYLCASSPGQLYEQYFGPGTRLTVT.

CDR3 amino acids: CASSRDNLLPAEQYF. The CDR3 DNA reads as TGCGCCAGCAGCCGAGACAACCTCCTACCGGCCGAGCAGTACTTC. This chain joins TRBV5-1 and TRBJ2-7; D unresolved. The V end was cut by 4 bases, the J end by 6 bases, with 20 bases between. Germline V lookup: CDR1 SGHRS, CDR2 YFSETQ. This CDR3 is 15 amino acids long.

The chain uses TRBV10-1 and TRBJ1-4; D ambiguous. Trimming cost V 0 bases and J 3 bases, with 17 bases left between them. CDR1 and CDR2 (germline): WNHNN, SYGVQD (reference sequence). The CDR3 length is 18 residues. The CDR3 DNA is TGCGCCAGCAGTGAGTCAAGGACTAGCGGGAGGTCTAATGAAAAACTGTTTTTT. Translating gives CASSESRTSGRSNEKLFF.

This rearrangement joins TRBV6-5 to TRBJ1-2; D not certain. Germline-derived CDR1 and CDR2 are MNHEY and SVGAGI. V was cut by 2 bases and J by 4 bases, with 8 bases left in between. The CDR3 runs to 13 residues. The CDR3 DNA follows: TGTGCCAGCAGTTACAGACACCTCTATGGCTACACCTTC. It encodes CASSYRHLYGYTF.

J is TRBJ2-4 and V is TRBV28; possibly TRBD1 for D (5 bases). Germline assignment: CDR1 MDHEN and CDR2 SYDVKM. CDR3 length equals 12 residues. CDR3 DNA: TGTGCAACCACTGGGGCAGGGAACATTCAGTACTTC. It encodes CATTGAGNIQYF. Full variable domain (missing parts from reference TRBV28 and TRBJ2-4): DVKVTQSSRYLVKRTGEKVFLECVQDMDHENMFWYRQDPGLGLRLIYFSYDVKMKEKGDIPEGYSVSREKKERFSLILESASTNQTSMYLCATTGAGNIQYFGAGTRLSVL.

This sequence joins TRBV30 and TRBJ2-3; the D gene is possibly TRBD2 (6 bases). CDR1 is GTSNPN and CDR2 is SVGIG in the germline V gene (reference sequence). The CDR3 has 16 residues. Trimming took 0 bases from V and 0 from J, leaving 13 bases between them. CDR3 protein: CAWSVLGGTSTDTQYF. In DNA form, the CDR3 reads TGTGCCTGGAGTGTACTGGGGGGTACTAGCACAGATACGCAGTATTTT.

This chain links TRBV21-1 with TRBJ1-1; the D segment call TRBD1 is taken from the table without a DNA check. TRBV21-1 is classified as a pseudogene. This CDR3 is built from 15 residues. The CDR3 protein is CASSSGGQGRVKAFF. In DNA, the CDR3 is TGTGCCAGCAGCTCTGGGGGACAGGGTCGTGTTAAAGCTTTCTTT.

J is TRBJ2-7 and V is TRBV6-1; TRBD1 might be the D (7 bases). CDR1 is MNHNS, CDR2 SASEGT, per germline. V lost 0 bases and J lost 3, with 12 bases in between. This CDR3 region has 15 residues. CDR3 coding DNA: TGTGCCAGCAGTGAAGCGGCGGGACAGATCTACGAGCAGTACTTC. Translated, it gives CASSEAAGQIYEQYF.

The V and J genes are TRBV21-1 and TRBJ2-7; the table gives TRBD1 as D, unverified against the DNA. TRBV21-1 corresponds to a pseudogene. The CDR3 extends over 16 amino acids. CDR3 bases: TGTGCCAGCAGCACGCACCGAGGACAGGGCCCCTACGAGCAGTACTTC. Its protein product is CASSTHRGQGPYEQYF.

This rearrangement joins TRBV27 to TRBJ2-5; D is possibly TRBD2 (6 bases). The CDR3 contains 12 residues. Deletions cut 3 bases from V and 9 bases from J, with 11 bases between. CDR1 is MNHEY and CDR2 is SMNVEV in the germline V gene (reference sequence). CDR3 residues: CASSLGWGAQYF. The CDR3 region has the DNA TGTGCCAGCAGTTTGGGTTGGGGGGCCCAGTACTTC.

The chain uses TRBV28 and TRBJ2-7, with TRBD1 matching 7 bases. CDR3 length: 13 amino acids. CDR1 and CDR2 (germline): MDHEN, SYDVKM. V lost 6 bases to trimming and J lost 3 bases; unmatched junction nucleotides: 5. The CDR3 DNA is TGTGCCAGCAGAACTACAGGGGACTACGAGCAGTACTTC. It translates to CASRTTGDYEQYF.

This clone occurred a few times. The chain has TRBV13 and TRBJ1-1, with D possibly TRBD1 on 6 matching bases. V lost 5 bases and J lost 0, with 25 bases in between. This CDR3 is built from 19 residues. The V gene's germline CDR1 is PRHDT and CDR2 FYEKMQ (reference sequence). The CDR3 region is CASSLGRGGAELVNTEAFF. The CDR3 DNA follows: TGTGCCAGCAGCCTTGGTCGGGGGGGGGCAGAACTAGTGAACACTGAAGCTTTCTTT.

This clone was seen just once. This sequence joins TRBV10-1 and TRBJ2-1, with D perhaps matching TRBD2 (5 bases). From germline, CDR1 is WNHNN and CDR2 SYGVQD (reference sequence). CDR3 length equals 15 residues. V was pared by 3 bases and J by 0 bases, with 9 bases between. The CDR3 protein is CASSDGVGSYNEQFF. CDR3 coding DNA: TGCGCCAGCAGTGACGGGGTCGGCTCCTACAATGAGCAGTTCTTC.

The rearrangement uses TRBV7-8 and TRBJ2-1; 8 nucleotides match TRBD2. The CDR3 is 15 residues long. CDR1 SGHVS and CDR2 FQNEAQ come from the germline V gene. The ends lost 5 bases at V and 0 bases at J; junction bases unmatched: 3. The CDR3 region is CASSRSGSSYNEQFF. In nucleotides, the CDR3 is TGTGCCAGCAGCCGGAGCGGGAGCTCCTACAATGAGCAGTTCTTC.

V and J are TRBV6-1 and TRBJ1-2, with TRBD1 identical over 8 bases. Germline trimming cut 2 bases from V and 2 bases from J; bases unmatched to any gene: 4. The length of the CDR3 is 15 residues. CDR1 and CDR2 (germline): MNHNS, SASEGT. In nucleotides, the CDR3 is TGTGCCAGCAGTGAATGGGGACAGGCGAACTATGGCTACACCTTC. It is translated as CASSEWGQANYGYTF.

The chain carries TRBV6-1 and TRBJ1-2; TRBD1 aligns across 7 bases. Germline V gives CDR1 MNHNS, CDR2 SASEGT. The trim removed 6 bases at V and 5 bases at J, leaving 3 bases unmatched. The CDR3 is made up of 12 amino acids. The DNA for the CDR3 is TGTGCCAGCAGGGGGACAGAGTATGGCTACACCTTC. It is translated as CASRGTEYGYTF.

The V call is TRBV18, the J call TRBJ2-5, with TRBD2 matching over 8 bases. J gave up 1 base and V 3 bases, and 7 bases lay outside the gene matches. CDR3 length: 16 residues. The germline V gene has CDR1 KGHSH and CDR2 LQKENI. This CDR3 reads CASSPGAGGIQETQYF. CDR3 in DNA: TGTGCCAGCTCACCGGGGGCGGGAGGCATCCAAGAGACCCAGTACTTC.